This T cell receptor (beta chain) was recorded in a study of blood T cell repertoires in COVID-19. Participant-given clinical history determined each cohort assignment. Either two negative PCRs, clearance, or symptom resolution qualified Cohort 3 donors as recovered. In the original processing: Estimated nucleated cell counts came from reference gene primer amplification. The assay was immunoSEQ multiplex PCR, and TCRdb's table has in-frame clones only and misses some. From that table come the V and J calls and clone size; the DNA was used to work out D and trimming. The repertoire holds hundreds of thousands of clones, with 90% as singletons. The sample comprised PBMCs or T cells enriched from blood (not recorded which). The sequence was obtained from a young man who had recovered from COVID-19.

CDR3 region: CASSEVHTAYYGYTF. In DNA, the CDR3 is TGTGCCAGCAGTGAAGTGCACACCGCCTACTATGGCTACACCTTC. The chain couples TRBV6-1 to TRBJ1-2; D gene ambiguous. Germline V CDR1 and CDR2: MNHNS, SASEGT. The CDR3 covers 15 residues. Trimming took 1 base from V and 3 from J, leaving 12 bases between them.